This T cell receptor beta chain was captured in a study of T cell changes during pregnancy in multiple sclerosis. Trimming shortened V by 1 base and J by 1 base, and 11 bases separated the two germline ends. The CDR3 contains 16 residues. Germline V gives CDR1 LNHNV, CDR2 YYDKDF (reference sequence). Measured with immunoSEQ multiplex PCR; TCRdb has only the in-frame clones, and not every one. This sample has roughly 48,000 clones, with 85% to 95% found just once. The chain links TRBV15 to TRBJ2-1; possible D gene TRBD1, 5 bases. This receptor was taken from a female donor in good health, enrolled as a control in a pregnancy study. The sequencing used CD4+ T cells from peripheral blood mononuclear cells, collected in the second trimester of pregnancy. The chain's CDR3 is CATSRGVAGSYNEQFF. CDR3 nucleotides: TGTGCCACCAGCAGAGGAGTGGCAGGGTCCTACAATGAGCAGTTCTTC.